These 6 T cell receptor beta chains came from one sample sequenced in a study of circulating CD8 cells and anti-PD-1 response in melanoma. Four subsets defined by PD-1 and/or TIGIT were sorted from live CD3+CD8+TCRalphabeta+ cells. The QIAseq Immune Repertoire TCR panel built the libraries from about 14 ng of total RNA. One entry per CDR3 protein, called by TCRdb with MiXCR from the reads. The sample has over a thousand distinct CDR3 sequences; around 9.3% are singletons. The sequences come from CD8+ T cells from PBMCs, collected at baseline or after one month of anti-PD-1 therapy (not recorded which). The receptors stem from a human donor with melanoma.

This clonotype ranks as medium-sized. V and J are TRBV27 and TRBJ2-7, with TRBD1 matching 7 bases. CDR1 and CDR2 from the germline V gene are MNHEY and SMNVEV (reference sequence). V was pared by 1 base and J by 0 bases, with 3 bases of the junction left unmatched. This CDR3 comprises 15 residues. This CDR3 is CASSLLGTDSYEQYF. The DNA for the CDR3 is TGTGCCAGCAGTTTATTAGGGACAGACTCCTACGAGCAGTACTTC.

By share, this clonotype ranks as medium-sized (0.01 to 0.1%). The chain couples TRBV7-3 to TRBJ2-2; TRBD2 matches 7 bases. The CDR3 sequence is 13 residues long. After removal of 7 bases from V and 7 bases from J, the junction contained 6 bases not matched to a gene. Germline CDR1 and CDR2: SGHTA and FQGTGA. CDR3 amino acids: CASTPGGDGELFF. The CDR3 DNA is TGTGCCAGCACCCCGGGGGGTGACGGGGAGCTGTTTTTT.

This clonotype is judged hyperexpanded (1% or more). The rearrangement joins TRBV2 to TRBJ2-1; 7 bases align to TRBD2. CDR1 and CDR2 from the germline V gene are SNHLY and FYNNEI. The CDR3 loop spans 14 amino acids. V was pared by 11 bases and J by 7 bases, with 14 bases of the junction left unmatched. The CDR3 DNA sequence: TGTGCCGGAAGCCCTGCGCGGGGGATGAATGAGCAGTTCTTC. Its protein is CAGSPARGMNEQFF.

This clonotype rates as medium-sized (0.01 to 0.1%). The V gene is TRBV12-3 or TRBV12-4, the J gene TRBJ2-2; D gene uncertain. The ends were cut back, 8 bases at V and 5 bases at J, with 9 bases in the middle. This CDR3 is built from 12 residues. CDR3 amino acids: CASPSPTGELFF. As DNA, the CDR3 is TGTGCCAGCCCTTCACCTACCGGGGAGCTGTTTTTT.

The chain couples TRBV25-1 to TRBJ1-4; weak D call: TRBD1 (5 bases). CDR1 and CDR2 from the germline V gene are MGHDK and SYGVNS. The ends were cut back, 5 bases at V and 11 bases at J, with 15 bases in the middle. The CDR3 totals 13 residues. CDR3 DNA sequence: TGTGCCAGCAGTACCGGGACCTTGGCTAAACTGTTTTTT. It encodes CASSTGTLAKLFF.

This clonotype is categorized as medium-sized. The CDR3 coding sequence is TGTGCCAGCAGTGACTTGACTTGGACAGCTTTCTTT. Its protein is CASSDLTWTAFF. The chain recombines TRBV2 with TRBJ1-1; no clear D. Looked up from germline, CDR1 is SNHLY and CDR2 is FYNNEI. The CDR3 length is 12 residues. V lost 3 bases, J lost 10 bases, and 12 bases lay in between.